The 15 T cell receptor beta chains below all came from one sample that was sequenced in a study of blood T cell repertoires in COVID-19. Sequenced by immunoSEQ multiplex PCR; TCRdb stores in-frame clones only, minus some. The sample carries approximately 200,000 clones, roughly 87% recorded once. The sample comprised PBMCs or T cells enriched from blood (not recorded which). The receptors come from a man aged 25-40 years who had recovered from COVID-19.

The chain links TRBV5-1 to TRBJ1-6; 8 nucleotides align to TRBD1. The CDR3 extends over 14 amino acids. The junction had 6 bases not matched to a gene; V was cut back by 4 bases and J by 9 bases. Per the germline V gene, CDR1 is SGHRS and CDR2 is YFSETQ. Here the CDR3 DNA reads TGCGCCAGCAGCGCGGACAGGGTCGGTTCACCCCTCCACTTT. The encoded protein is CASSADRVGSPLHF.

The V gene is TRBV5-1, the J gene TRBJ1-2; possibly TRBD1 for D (6 bases). Trimming removed 3 bases at V and 7 bases at J, with 13 bases between. This CDR3 spans 13 amino acids. From germline, CDR1 is SGHRS and CDR2 YFSETQ. CDR3 in DNA: TGCGCCAGCAGCTCGAAGGGGGAAGGTGGCTACACCTTC. Protein sequence: CASSSKGEGGYTF.

The chain combines TRBV18 with TRBJ2-3; D unresolved. The germline gives CDR1 KGHSH, CDR2 LQKENI. The CDR3 loop spans 13 amino acids. V shed 2 bases and J shed 4 bases, with 7 bases lying between them. The CDR3 bases are TGTGCCAGCTCACCAAGGAGCGCAGATACGCAGTATTTT. This codes for CASSPRSADTQYF.

The V call is TRBV5-1, the J call TRBJ1-3; D possibly corresponds to TRBD1 (5 bases). This CDR3 is 15 amino acids long. Germline CDR1 SGHRS, CDR2 YFSETQ. Trimming took 1 base from V and 0 from J, leaving 8 bases between them. CDR3: CASSLTTDSGNTIYF. Here the CDR3 DNA reads TGCGCCAGCAGCTTGACGACAGACTCTGGAAACACCATATATTTT.

This chain joins TRBV6-2 or TRBV6-3 and TRBJ2-7; the match to TRBD2 covers 8 bases. Per the germline V gene, CDR1 is MNHEY and CDR2 is SVGEGT. CDR3 length: 14 residues. Trimming took 3 bases from V and 3 from J; bases not matched to a gene: 4. This CDR3 reads CASSYSGEHYEQYF. The CDR3 DNA is TGTGCCAGCAGTTATAGCGGGGAGCACTACGAGCAGTACTTC.

The V and J genes are TRBV27 and TRBJ1-2, with 7 bases fitting TRBD1. V lost 8 bases, J lost 4 bases, and 7 bases stayed unmatched. CDR1 MNHEY and CDR2 SMNVEV come from the germline V gene (reference sequence). There are 13 residues in the CDR3. DNA for the CDR3: TGTGCCAGCCACACAGGGGCAGGCTATGGCTACACCTTC. Its protein is CASHTGAGYGYTF.

This sequence joins TRBV6-1 and TRBJ2-7; 8 bases line up with TRBD1. Unmatched junction bases numbered 15, after V lost 4 bases and J lost 7 bases. Germline V CDR1 and CDR2: MNHNS, SASEGT. This CDR3 has 16 residues. CDR3 sequence: CASSADTDRAVREQYF. The CDR3 nucleotides are TGTGCCAGCAGTGCGGATACGGACAGGGCGGTTCGGGAGCAGTACTTC.

The chain uses TRBV30 and TRBJ1-1; D gene unclear. V lost 1 base, J lost 5 bases, and 11 bases lay in between. Germline assignment: CDR1 GTSNPN and CDR2 SVGIG (reference sequence). CDR3 length: 13 amino acids. In DNA form, the CDR3 reads TGTGCCTGGAGTGGCGAAAGCGGGACTGAAGCTTTCTTT. Its translation is CAWSGESGTEAFF.

The CDR3 loop reads CASSSVGGFEQYF. CDR3 DNA sequence: TGTGCCAGCAGCTCCGTCGGAGGTTTCGAGCAGTACTTC. The chain employs TRBV5-6 and TRBJ2-7; TRBD2 might be the D (5 bases). The length of the CDR3 is 13 residues. Trimming took 3 bases from V and 6 from J, leaving 13 bases between them. From germline, CDR1 is SGHDT and CDR2 YYEEEE.

This clone was counted a few times. V usage is TRBV12-2 and J usage is TRBJ2-7; the table assigns TRBD1, which was not confirmed against the DNA. TRBV12-2 is noted as a pseudogene. The length of the CDR3 is 14 residues. CDR3 loop: CASRAGLCSYEQYF. CDR3 sequence (DNA): TGTGCAAGTCGCGCAGGGCTGTGCTCCTACGAGCAGTACTTC.

The DNA for the CDR3 is TGTGCCAGTAGACCCGTGGGGCCGGGCGGTTCACCCCTCCACTTT. Translating gives CASRPVGPGGSPLHF. This chain joins TRBV19 and TRBJ1-6; possible D gene TRBD1, 5 bases. V was cut by 6 bases and J by 9 bases, with 18 bases left in between. Germline CDR1 reads LNHDA; CDR2 reads SQIVND (reference sequence). The CDR3 runs to 15 residues.

The chain has TRBV2 and TRBJ2-3; no clear D gene. The germline CDR1 and CDR2 sequences are SNHLY and FYNNEI. The V end was cut by 1 base, the J end by 6 bases, with 11 bases between. This CDR3 contains 14 residues. The CDR3 nucleotides are TGTGCCAGCAGTGAAGGGGCTAATCGGGATACGCAGTATTTT. As protein: CASSEGANRDTQYF.

The genes are TRBV5-1 and TRBJ2-5; D remains unclear. The germline CDR1 and CDR2 sequences are SGHRS and YFSETQ. Trimming took off 0 bases at V and 3 bases at J, with 6 bases between the two ends. The CDR3 is made up of 13 amino acids. Here the CDR3 reads CASSLVAEETQYF. CDR3 sequence (DNA): TGCGCCAGCAGCTTGGTGGCCGAAGAGACCCAGTACTTC.

CDR3 residues: CASSVGDRVGEAFF. CDR3 DNA: TGTGCCAGCAGCGTAGGGGACAGGGTGGGTGAAGCTTTCTTT. The chain employs TRBV9 and TRBJ1-1; the match to TRBD1 covers 9 bases. Germline values: CDR1 SGDLS, CDR2 YYNGEE. The trim removed 0 bases at V and 7 bases at J, leaving 4 bases unmatched. There are 14 residues in the CDR3.

The CDR3 bases are TGTGCCACCAGCAGAGCCCCCGGGACAGTAAGCAATGAGCAGTTCTTC. It codes for CATSRAPGTVSNEQFF. The chain joins TRBV15 to TRBJ2-1, with 7 bases matching TRBD1. V trimming: 1 base; J trimming: 6 bases; junction bases outside the gene matches: 9. The germline V gene encodes CDR1 LNHNV and CDR2 YYDKDF (reference sequence). This CDR3 has 16 residues.